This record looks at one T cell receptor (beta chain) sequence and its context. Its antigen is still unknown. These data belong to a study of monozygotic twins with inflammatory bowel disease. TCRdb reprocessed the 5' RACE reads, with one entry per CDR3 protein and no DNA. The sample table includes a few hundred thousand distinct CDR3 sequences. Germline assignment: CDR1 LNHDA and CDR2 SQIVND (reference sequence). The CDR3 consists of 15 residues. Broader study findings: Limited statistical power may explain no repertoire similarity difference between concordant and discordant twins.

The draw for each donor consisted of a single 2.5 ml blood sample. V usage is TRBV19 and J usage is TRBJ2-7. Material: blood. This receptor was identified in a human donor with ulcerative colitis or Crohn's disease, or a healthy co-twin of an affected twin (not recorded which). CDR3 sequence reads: CASSMRTAASYEQYF.